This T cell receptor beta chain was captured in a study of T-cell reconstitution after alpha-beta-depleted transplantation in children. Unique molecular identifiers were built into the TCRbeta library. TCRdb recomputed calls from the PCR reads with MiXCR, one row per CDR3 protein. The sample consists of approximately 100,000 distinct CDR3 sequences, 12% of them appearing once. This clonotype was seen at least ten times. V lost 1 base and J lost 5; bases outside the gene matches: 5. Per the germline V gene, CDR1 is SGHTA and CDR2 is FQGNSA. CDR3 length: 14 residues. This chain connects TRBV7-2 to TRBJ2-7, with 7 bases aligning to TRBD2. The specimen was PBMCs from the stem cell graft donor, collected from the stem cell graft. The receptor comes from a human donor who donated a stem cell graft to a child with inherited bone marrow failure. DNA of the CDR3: TGTGCCAGCAGCTTAGGGGCGGGAGAAGACGAGCAGTACTTC. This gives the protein CASSLGAGEDEQYF.